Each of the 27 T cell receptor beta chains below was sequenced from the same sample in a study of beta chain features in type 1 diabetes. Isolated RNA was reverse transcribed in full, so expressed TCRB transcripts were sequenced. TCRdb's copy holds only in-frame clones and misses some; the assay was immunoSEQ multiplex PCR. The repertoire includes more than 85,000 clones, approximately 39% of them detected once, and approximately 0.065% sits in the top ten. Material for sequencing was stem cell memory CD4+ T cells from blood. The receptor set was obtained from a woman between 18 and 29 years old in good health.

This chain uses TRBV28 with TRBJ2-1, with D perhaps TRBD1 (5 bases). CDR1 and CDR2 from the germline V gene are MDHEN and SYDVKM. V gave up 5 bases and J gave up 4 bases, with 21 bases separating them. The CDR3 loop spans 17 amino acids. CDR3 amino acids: CASSPYFVARQYNEQFF. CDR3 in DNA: TGTGCCAGCAGTCCCTACTTTGTCGCAAGACAGTACAATGAGCAGTTCTTC.

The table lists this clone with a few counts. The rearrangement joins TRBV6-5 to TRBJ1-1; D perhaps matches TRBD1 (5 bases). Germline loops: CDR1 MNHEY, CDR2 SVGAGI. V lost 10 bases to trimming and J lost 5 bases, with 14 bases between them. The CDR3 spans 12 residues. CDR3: CATFRGRTEAFF. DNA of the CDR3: TGTGCCACCTTCCGGGGGAGGACTGAAGCTTTCTTT.

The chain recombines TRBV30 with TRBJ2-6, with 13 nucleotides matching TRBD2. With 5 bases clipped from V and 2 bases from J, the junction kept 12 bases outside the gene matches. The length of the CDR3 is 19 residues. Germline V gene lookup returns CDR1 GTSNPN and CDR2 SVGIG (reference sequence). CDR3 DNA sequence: TGTGCCTGGGACAGGACTCGGACTAGCGGGAGTCCTGGGGCCAACGTCCTGACTTTC. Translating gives CAWDRTRTSGSPGANVLTF.

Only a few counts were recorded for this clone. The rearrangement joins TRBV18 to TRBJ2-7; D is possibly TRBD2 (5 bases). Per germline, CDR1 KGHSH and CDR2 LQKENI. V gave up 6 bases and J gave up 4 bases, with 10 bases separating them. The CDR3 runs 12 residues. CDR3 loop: CASSLEGYEQYF. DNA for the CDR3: TGTGCCAGCTCTCTAGAGGGTTACGAGCAGTACTTC. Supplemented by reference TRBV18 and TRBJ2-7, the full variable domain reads NAGVMQNPRHLVRRRGQEARLRCSPMKGHSHVYWYRQLPEEGLKFMVYLQKENIIDESGMPKERFSAEFPKEGPSILRIQQVVRGDSAAYFCASSLEGYEQYFGPGTRLTVT.

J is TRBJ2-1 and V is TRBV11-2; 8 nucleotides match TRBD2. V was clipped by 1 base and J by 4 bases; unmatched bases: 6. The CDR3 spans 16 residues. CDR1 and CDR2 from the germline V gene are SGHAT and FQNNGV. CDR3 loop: CASSLVGGRSYNEQFF. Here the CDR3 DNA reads TGTGCCAGCAGCTTAGTTGGCGGGAGGTCTTACAATGAGCAGTTCTTC.

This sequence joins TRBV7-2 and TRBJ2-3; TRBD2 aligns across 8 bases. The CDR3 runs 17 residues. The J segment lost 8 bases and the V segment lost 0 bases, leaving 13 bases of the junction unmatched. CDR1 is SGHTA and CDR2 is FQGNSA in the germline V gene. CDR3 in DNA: TGTGCCAGCAGCTTAGCCTCAGTAGCGGGGAGGGGGGGTACGCAGTATTTT. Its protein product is CASSLASVAGRGGTQYF.

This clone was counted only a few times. This CDR3 is CASSLARGSYEQYF. CDR3 DNA sequence: TGTGCCAGCAGCTTAGCGCGCGGATCCTACGAGCAGTACTTC. The chain uses TRBV7-9 and TRBJ2-7; D unclear. Germline CDR1 and CDR2: SEHNR and FQNEAQ (reference sequence). V lost 0 bases, J lost 1 base, and 7 bases lay in between. The CDR3 consists of 14 residues.

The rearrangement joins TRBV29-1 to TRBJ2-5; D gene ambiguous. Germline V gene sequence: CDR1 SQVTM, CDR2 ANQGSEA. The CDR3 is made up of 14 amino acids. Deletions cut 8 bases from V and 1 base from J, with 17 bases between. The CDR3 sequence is CSTEKPKAQETQYF. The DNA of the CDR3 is TGCAGCACCGAGAAGCCGAAAGCCCAAGAGACCCAGTACTTC.

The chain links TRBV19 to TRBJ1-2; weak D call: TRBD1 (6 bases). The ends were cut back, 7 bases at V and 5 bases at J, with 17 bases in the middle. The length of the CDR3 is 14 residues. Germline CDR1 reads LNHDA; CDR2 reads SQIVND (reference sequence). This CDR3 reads CASNIRGSSYGYTF. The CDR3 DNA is TGTGCCAGTAACATAAGGGGGTCCTCTTATGGCTACACCTTC.

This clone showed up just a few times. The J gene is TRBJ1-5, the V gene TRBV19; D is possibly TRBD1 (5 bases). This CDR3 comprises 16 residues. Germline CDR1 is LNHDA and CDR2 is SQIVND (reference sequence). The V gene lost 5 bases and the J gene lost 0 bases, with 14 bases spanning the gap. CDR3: CASSLLPGHSNQPQHF. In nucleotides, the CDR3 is TGTGCCAGTAGTCTCCTTCCAGGGCATAGCAATCAGCCCCAGCATTTT. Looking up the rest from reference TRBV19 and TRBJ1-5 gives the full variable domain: DGGITQSPKYLFRKEGQNVTLSCEQNLNHDAMYWYRQDPGQGLRLIYYSQIVNDFQKGDIAEGYSVSREKKESFPLTVTSAQKNPTAFYLCASSLLPGHSNQPQHFGDGTRLSIL.

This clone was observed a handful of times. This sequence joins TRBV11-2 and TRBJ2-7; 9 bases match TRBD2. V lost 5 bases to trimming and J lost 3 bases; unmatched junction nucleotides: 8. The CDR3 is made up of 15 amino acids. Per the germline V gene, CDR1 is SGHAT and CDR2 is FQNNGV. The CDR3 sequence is CASSTRTSESYEQYF. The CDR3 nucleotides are TGTGCCAGCAGCACCCGGACTAGCGAGAGCTACGAGCAGTACTTC.

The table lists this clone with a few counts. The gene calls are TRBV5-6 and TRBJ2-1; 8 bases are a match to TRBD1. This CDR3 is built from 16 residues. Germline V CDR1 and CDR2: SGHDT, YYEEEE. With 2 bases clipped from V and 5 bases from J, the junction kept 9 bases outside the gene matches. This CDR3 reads CASSFRQGAINNEQFF. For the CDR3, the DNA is TGTGCCAGCAGCTTCAGGCAGGGGGCTATCAACAATGAGCAGTTCTTC.

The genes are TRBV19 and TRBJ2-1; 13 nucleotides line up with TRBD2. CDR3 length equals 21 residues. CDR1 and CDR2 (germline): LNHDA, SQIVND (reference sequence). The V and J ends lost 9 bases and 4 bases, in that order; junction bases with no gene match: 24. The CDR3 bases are TGTGCCAGCACCAGGCGGGGACTAGCGGGACCCCAGGGAGCCATATACAATGAGCAGTTCTTC. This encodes CASTRRGLAGPQGAIYNEQFF.

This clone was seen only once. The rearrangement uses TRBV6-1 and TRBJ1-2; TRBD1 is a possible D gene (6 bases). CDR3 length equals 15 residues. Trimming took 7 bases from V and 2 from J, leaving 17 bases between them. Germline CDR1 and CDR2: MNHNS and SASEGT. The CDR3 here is CASIPNWGQNYGYTF. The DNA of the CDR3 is TGTGCCAGCATCCCAAATTGGGGGCAGAACTATGGCTACACCTTC.

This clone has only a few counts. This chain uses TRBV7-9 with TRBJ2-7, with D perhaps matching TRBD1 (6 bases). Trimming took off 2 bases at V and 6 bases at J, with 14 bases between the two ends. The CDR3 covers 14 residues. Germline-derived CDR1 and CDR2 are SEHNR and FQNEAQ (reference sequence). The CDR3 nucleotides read TGTGCCAGCAGCTTACATACAGGGCAGGGCGAGCAGTACTTC. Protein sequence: CASSLHTGQGEQYF.

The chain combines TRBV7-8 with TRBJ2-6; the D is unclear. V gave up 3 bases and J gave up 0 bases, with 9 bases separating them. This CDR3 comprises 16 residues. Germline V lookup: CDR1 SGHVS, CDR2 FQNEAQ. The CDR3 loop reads CASSFQIVSGANVLTF. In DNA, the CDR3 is TGTGCCAGCAGCTTCCAGATTGTCTCTGGGGCCAACGTCCTGACTTTC.

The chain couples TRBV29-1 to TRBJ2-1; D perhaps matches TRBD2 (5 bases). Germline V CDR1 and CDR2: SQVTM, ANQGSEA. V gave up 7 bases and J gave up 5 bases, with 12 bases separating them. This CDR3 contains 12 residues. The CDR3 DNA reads TGCAGCGCTCGGACTCATAACAATGAGCAGTTCTTC. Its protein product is CSARTHNNEQFF.

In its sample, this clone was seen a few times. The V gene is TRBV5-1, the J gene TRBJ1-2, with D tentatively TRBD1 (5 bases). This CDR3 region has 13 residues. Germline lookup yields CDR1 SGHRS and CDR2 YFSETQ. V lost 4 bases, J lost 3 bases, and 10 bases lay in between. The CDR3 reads CASSGGTDYGYTF. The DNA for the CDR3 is TGCGCCAGCAGCGGGGGGACGGACTATGGCTACACCTTC.

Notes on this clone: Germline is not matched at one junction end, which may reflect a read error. CDR3 residues: CASSPVRDSRLF. CDR3 coding DNA: TGTGCCAGCAGCCCGGTCCGGGACAGTAGGCTCTTC. The chain is built from TRBV6-1 and TRBJ2-1, with 7 bases matching TRBD1. The CDR3 loop spans 12 amino acids. The germline V gene has CDR1 MNHNS and CDR2 SASEGT.

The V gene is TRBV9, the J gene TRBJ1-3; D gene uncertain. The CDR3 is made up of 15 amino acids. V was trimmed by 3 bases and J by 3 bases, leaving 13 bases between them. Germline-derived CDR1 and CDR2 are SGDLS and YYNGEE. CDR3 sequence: CASSAGSNFGNTIYF. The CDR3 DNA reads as TGTGCCAGCAGCGCAGGATCAAACTTTGGAAACACCATATATTTT.

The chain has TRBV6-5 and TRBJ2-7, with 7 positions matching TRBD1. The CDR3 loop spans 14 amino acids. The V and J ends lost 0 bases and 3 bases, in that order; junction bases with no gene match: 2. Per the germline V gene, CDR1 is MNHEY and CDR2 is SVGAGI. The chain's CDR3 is CASSYSGTVYEQYF. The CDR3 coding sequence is TGTGCCAGCAGTTACTCCGGGACAGTCTACGAGCAGTACTTC.

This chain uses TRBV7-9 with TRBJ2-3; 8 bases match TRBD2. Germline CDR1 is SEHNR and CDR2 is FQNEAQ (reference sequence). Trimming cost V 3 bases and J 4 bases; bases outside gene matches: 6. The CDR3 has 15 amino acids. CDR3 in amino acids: CASSLGLGPSDTQYF. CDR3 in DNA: TGTGCCAGCAGCTTGGGACTAGGTCCCTCAGATACGCAGTATTTT.

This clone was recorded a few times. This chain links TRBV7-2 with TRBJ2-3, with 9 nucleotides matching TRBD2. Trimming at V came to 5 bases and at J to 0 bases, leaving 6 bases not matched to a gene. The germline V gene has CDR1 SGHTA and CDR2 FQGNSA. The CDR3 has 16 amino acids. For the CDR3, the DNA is TGTGCCAGCAGCCCGCGACTAGCGGAGAGCACAGATACGCAGTATTTT. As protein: CASSPRLAESTDTQYF. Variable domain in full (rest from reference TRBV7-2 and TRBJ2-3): GAGVSQSPSNKVTEKGKDVELRCDPISGHTALYWYRQSLGQGLEFLIYFQGNSAPDKSGLPSDRFSAERTGGSVSTLTIQRTQQEDSAVYLCASSPRLAESTDTQYFGPGTRLTVL.

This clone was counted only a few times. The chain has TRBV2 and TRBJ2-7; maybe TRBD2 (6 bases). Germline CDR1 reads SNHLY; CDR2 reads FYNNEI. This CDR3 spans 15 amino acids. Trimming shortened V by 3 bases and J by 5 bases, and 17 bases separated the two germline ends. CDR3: CASSEWAAGKHEQYF. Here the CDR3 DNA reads TGTGCCAGCAGTGAGTGGGCAGCGGGCAAGCACGAGCAGTACTTC.

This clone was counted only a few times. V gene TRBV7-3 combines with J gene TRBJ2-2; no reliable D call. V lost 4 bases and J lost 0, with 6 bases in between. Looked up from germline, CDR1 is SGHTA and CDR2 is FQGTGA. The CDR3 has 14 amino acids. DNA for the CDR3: TGTGCCAGCAGCTCGACACCGAACACCGGGGAGCTGTTTTTT. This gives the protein CASSSTPNTGELFF.

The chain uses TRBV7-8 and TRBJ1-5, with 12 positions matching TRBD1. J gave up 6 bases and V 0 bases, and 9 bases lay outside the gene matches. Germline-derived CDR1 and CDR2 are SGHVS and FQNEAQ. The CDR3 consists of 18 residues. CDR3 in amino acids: CASSLAINWDRGRQPQHF. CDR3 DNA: TGTGCCAGCAGCTTAGCGATCAACTGGGACAGGGGGCGTCAGCCCCAGCATTTT.

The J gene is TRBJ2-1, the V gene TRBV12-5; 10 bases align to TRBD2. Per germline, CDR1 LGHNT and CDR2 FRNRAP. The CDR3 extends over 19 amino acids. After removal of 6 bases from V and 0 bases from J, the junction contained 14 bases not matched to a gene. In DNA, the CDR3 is TGTGCTAGTGGAAGGGCTAGCGGGAGCTTAACGAGCTCCTACAATGAGCAGTTCTTC. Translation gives CASGRASGSLTSSYNEQFF.